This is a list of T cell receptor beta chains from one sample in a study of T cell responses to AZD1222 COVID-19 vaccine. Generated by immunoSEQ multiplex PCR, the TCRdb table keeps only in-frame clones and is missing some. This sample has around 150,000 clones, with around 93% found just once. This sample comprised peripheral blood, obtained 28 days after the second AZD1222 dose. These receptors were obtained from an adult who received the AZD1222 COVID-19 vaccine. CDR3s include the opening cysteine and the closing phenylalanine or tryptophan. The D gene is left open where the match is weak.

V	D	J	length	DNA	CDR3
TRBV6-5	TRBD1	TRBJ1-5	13	TGTGCCAGCAGTTTAGGGGGCTTTCAGCCCCAGCATTTT	CASSLGGFQPQHF
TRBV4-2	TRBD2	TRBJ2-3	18	TGTGCCAGCAGCTTATCCTGGACTAGCGGGGGGACCACAGATACGCAGTATTTT	CASSLSWTSGGTTDTQYF
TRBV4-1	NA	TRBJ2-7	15	TGCGCCAGCAGCCAAGTCGGGCAGGTCCTCTACGAGCAGTACTTC	CASSQVGQVLYEQYF
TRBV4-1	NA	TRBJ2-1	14	TGCGCCAGCAGCCAAGGGCTAGATACCGATGAGCAGTTCTTC	CASSQGLDTDEQFF
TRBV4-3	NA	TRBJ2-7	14	TGCGCCAGCAGCCAACAGGGAACAAGGGGGGAGCAGTACTTC	CASSQQGTRGEQYF
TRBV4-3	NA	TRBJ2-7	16	TGCGCCAGCAGCCAAGATCTGACGATACTGGGCGGCGAGCAGTACTTC	CASSQDLTILGGEQYF
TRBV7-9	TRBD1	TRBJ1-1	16	TGTGCCAGCAGCTGGGAAGCCGGGACAGGGTCATCGGAAGCTTTCTTT	CASSWEAGTGSSEAFF
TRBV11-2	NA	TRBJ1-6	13	TGTGCCAGCAGCTTTCCAGGTTATTCACCCCTCCACTTT	CASSFPGYSPLHF
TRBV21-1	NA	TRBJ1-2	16	TGTGCCAGCAGGACACCGGGACAGGGGGCTAACTATGGCTACACCTTC	CASRTPGQGANYGYTF
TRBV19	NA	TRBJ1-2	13	TGTGCCAGTACCCCGGGACTCAACTATGGCTACACCTTC	CASTPGLNYGYTF